One sample yielded the 23 T cell receptor beta chains listed below, sequenced in a study of shared T cell receptors in the human thymus. Libraries were prepared by immunoSEQ multiplex PCR; TCRdb keeps only in-frame clonotypes and omits some of them. The data contain fewer than 700,000 clones, around 89% of them seen just once; the ten biggest clones take up approximately 0.01%. The same data also contributed to another study, on human thymus T cells.

Sequences were obtained from thymocytes. These receptors were collected from a boy in the first two years of life with a congenital heart defect.

The chain combines TRBV25-1 with TRBJ2-3; possible D gene TRBD2, 5 bases. Trimming took 4 bases from V and 0 from J, leaving 8 bases between them. Germline CDR1 MGHDK, CDR2 SYGVNS. The CDR3 consists of 14 residues. CDR3 residues: CASSVGVSTDTQYF. CDR3 sequence (DNA): TGTGCCAGCAGTGTGGGAGTTAGCACAGATACGCAGTATTTT.

This clone was recorded once. Other DNA variants within this sample encode the same CDR3. CDR3 DNA sequence: TGCGCCAGCAGCCAAGATATCCCCCCGCTAGGGACTACCTCAGGGACCCAGTACTTC. This sequence encodes CASSQDIPPLGTTSGTQYF. V usage is TRBV4-3 and J usage is TRBJ2-5; the match to TRBD2 covers 7 bases. Losses at the gene ends were 0 bases for V and 7 bases for J; bases not matched to a gene: 20. Per the germline V gene, CDR1 is LGHNA and CDR2 is YSLEER. The CDR3 consists of 19 residues.

The chain employs TRBV7-2 and TRBJ2-1; 9 positions agree with TRBD2. Losses at the gene ends were 5 bases for V and 1 base for J; bases not matched to a gene: 9. The length of the CDR3 is 17 residues. Germline values: CDR1 SGHTA, CDR2 FQGNSA. The CDR3 is CASSRTSAKLSYNEQFF. CDR3 nucleotides: TGTGCCAGCAGCCGGACTAGCGCGAAATTATCCTACAATGAGCAGTTCTTC.

V gene TRBV11-2 combines with J gene TRBJ1-2, with D maybe TRBD1 (6 bases). CDR1 SGHAT and CDR2 FQNNGV come from the germline V gene. CDR3 length equals 15 residues. V lost 3 bases and J 5 bases, leaving 16 bases between the germline ends. The CDR3 sequence: CASSFKLGATYGYTF. The CDR3 nucleotides read TGTGCCAGCAGCTTCAAGCTGGGGGCTACTTATGGCTACACCTTC.

To note about this clone: One end of the junction is discordant with germline, which a read error may explain. The chain couples TRBV7-3 to TRBJ2-2; D is possibly TRBD2 (6 bases). Germline CDR1 is SGHTA and CDR2 is FQGTGA. This CDR3 is built from 12 residues. CDR3 residues: CASSLGGRELLF. CDR3 DNA sequence: TGTGCCAGCAGCTTAGGTGGCCGGGAGCTGCTTTTT.

This rearrangement joins TRBV7-3 to TRBJ2-5; 7 positions match TRBD1. The CDR3 spans 15 residues. In germline, CDR1 is SGHTA, CDR2 FQGTGA. J gave up 5 bases and V 5 bases, and 11 bases lay outside the gene matches. The CDR3 region has the DNA TGTGCCAGCAGCCTCGTACAGGGGACGATTGAGACCCAGTACTTC. It is translated as CASSLVQGTIETQYF.

V is TRBV7-3 and J is TRBJ2-5; D is unresolved. The length of the CDR3 is 11 residues. V was clipped by 8 bases and J by 4 bases, with 8 bases between them. The germline gives CDR1 SGHTA, CDR2 FQGTGA. In DNA form, the CDR3 reads TGTGCCAGCCCCTTCCGAGAGACCCAGTACTTC. It is translated as CASPFRETQYF.

This clone is a singleton in its sample. This sequence joins TRBV29-1 and TRBJ2-1; D possibly corresponds to TRBD1 (6 bases). This CDR3 spans 16 amino acids. With 1 base removed from V and 5 bases from J, the gap between germline ends came to 18 bases. The germline V gene has CDR1 SQVTM and CDR2 ANQGSEA. CDR3 sequence reads: CSVEVTRDKSNNEQFF. The CDR3 DNA sequence: TGCAGCGTTGAAGTCACCCGGGACAAATCCAACAATGAGCAGTTCTTC.

The J gene is TRBJ2-1, the V gene TRBV6-6, with D maybe TRBD2 (7 bases). The CDR3 length is 16 residues. Trimming left V 6 bases short and J 2 bases short, with 17 bases between. CDR1 is MNHNY, CDR2 SVGAGI, per germline (reference sequence). CDR3 amino acids: CASSPRGAYPYNEQFF. Written as DNA, the CDR3 is TGTGCCAGCAGCCCCCGGGGGGCATACCCCTACAATGAGCAGTTCTTC.

This sequence joins TRBV14 and TRBJ2-1, with D possibly TRBD1 on 6 matching bases. V was pared by 4 bases and J by 14 bases, with 12 bases between. This CDR3 spans 11 amino acids. Germline V gene sequence: CDR1 SGHDN, CDR2 FVKESK. The CDR3 DNA sequence: TGTGCCAGCAGCCTATACAGGGTCAAGTTCTTC. Translation gives CASSLYRVKFF.

The chain combines TRBV30 with TRBJ2-6; D call uncertain. The germline gives CDR1 GTSNPN, CDR2 SVGIG (reference sequence). V was clipped by 6 bases and J by 7 bases, with 13 bases between them. The CDR3 spans 13 residues. The CDR3 DNA follows: TGTGCCTGCCCGTCAAATAGCGCCAACGTCCTGACTTTC. This translates into CACPSNSANVLTF.

The chain is built from TRBV27 and TRBJ1-4, with a possible D match to TRBD1 (5 bases). The CDR3 covers 14 residues. V was cut by 6 bases and J by 8 bases, with 16 bases left in between. Germline V gene lookup returns CDR1 MNHEY and CDR2 SMNVEV (reference sequence). The CDR3 nucleotides read TGTGCCAGCAGGAAGGGGTCTTTGGGCGAAAAACTGTTTTTT. It encodes CASRKGSLGEKLFF. Variable domain in full (rest from reference TRBV27 and TRBJ1-4): EAQVTQNPRYLITVTGKKLTVTCSQNMNHEYMSWYRQDPGLGLRQIYYSMNVEVTDKGDVPEGYKVSRKEKRNFPLILESPSPNQTSLYFCASRKGSLGEKLFFGSGTQLSVL.

The rearrangement joins TRBV7-9 to TRBJ2-4; D is undetermined. Trimming left V 0 bases short and J 4 bases short, with 16 bases between. Germline V gives CDR1 SEHNR, CDR2 FQNEAQ (reference sequence). CDR3 length: 17 residues. This CDR3 is CASSLALGPSLKNIQYF. CDR3 in DNA: TGTGCCAGCAGCTTAGCGCTGGGCCCGTCGTTAAAAAACATTCAGTACTTC. Combining the CDR3 with reference TRBV7-9 and TRBJ2-4 gives the whole variable domain DTGVSQNPRHKITKRGQNVTFRCDPISEHNRLYWYRQTLGQGPEFLTYFQNEAQLEKSRLLSDRFSAERPKGSFSTLEIQRTEQGDSAMYLCASSLALGPSLKNIQYFGAGTRLSVL.

This clone was seen only once. The genes are TRBV6-5 and TRBJ2-3; 7 bases map to TRBD1. J lost 2 bases, V lost 7 bases, and 6 bases had no gene match. CDR1 MNHEY and CDR2 SVGAGI come from the germline V gene. The CDR3 covers 14 residues. The CDR3 protein is CASTWDRHTDTQYF. In nucleotides, the CDR3 is TGTGCCAGCACCTGGGACAGACACACAGATACGCAGTATTTT.

This chain joins TRBV30 and TRBJ1-1; no firm D call. From germline, CDR1 is GTSNPN and CDR2 SVGIG (reference sequence). The CDR3 runs 13 residues. V lost 2 bases and J 3 bases, leaving 10 bases between the germline ends. CDR3 protein: CAWSIRSDTEAFF. CDR3 sequence (DNA): TGTGCCTGGAGTATCCGGTCGGACACTGAAGCTTTCTTT.

This chain links TRBV4-2 with TRBJ2-1, with unresolved D. The V end was cut by 1 base, the J end by 6 bases, with 10 bases between. The germline gives CDR1 LGHNA, CDR2 YNFKEQ. The CDR3 runs 14 residues. Here the CDR3 reads CASSQGPPINEQFF. The CDR3 DNA reads as TGTGCCAGCAGCCAAGGGCCACCGATCAATGAGCAGTTCTTC.

This clone was seen only once. The J gene is TRBJ2-1, the V gene TRBV11-2, with D perhaps TRBD2 (5 bases). V dropped 0 bases and J dropped 2 bases, with 17 bases sitting between them. The CDR3 sequence is 18 residues long. The germline V gene has CDR1 SGHAT and CDR2 FQNNGV. As DNA, the CDR3 is TGTGCCAGCAGCTTAGATTATTTCCTGCGGGCTGCCTACAATGAGCAGTTCTTC. It specifies CASSLDYFLRAAYNEQFF. The full variable domain, rest sourced from reference TRBV11-2 and TRBJ2-1, is EAGVAQSPRYKIIEKRQSVAFWCNPISGHATLYWYQQILGQGPKLLIQFQNNGVVDDSQLPKDRFSAERLKGVDSTLKIQPAKLEDSAVYLCASSLDYFLRAAYNEQFFGPGTRLTVL.

The chain uses TRBV5-1 and TRBJ2-7; TRBD2 matches at 14 bases. From germline, CDR1 is SGHRS and CDR2 YFSETQ. V trimming: 4 bases; J trimming: 0 bases; junction bases outside the gene matches: 12. The CDR3 is 19 residues long. CDR3 DNA: TGCGCCAGCAGCGAAGCCGGGACTAGCGGGAGAGAGGGCTCCTACGAGCAGTACTTC. It specifies CASSEAGTSGREGSYEQYF.

This CDR3 reads CASSLARTGGGNTIYF. The CDR3 region has the DNA TGTGCCAGCAGCTTAGCGCGGACAGGTGGTGGAAACACCATATATTTT. The chain couples TRBV7-6 to TRBJ1-3, with 7 nucleotides matching TRBD1. The CDR3 is 16 residues long. CDR1 and CDR2 (germline): SGHVS, FNYEAQ. Unmatched junction bases numbered 5, after V lost 0 bases and J lost 3 bases.

J is TRBJ2-7 and V is TRBV5-1; the D gene is possibly TRBD2 (7 bases). Germline V CDR1 and CDR2: SGHRS, YFSETQ. This CDR3 comprises 16 residues. Trimming cost V 4 bases and J 2 bases, with 19 bases left between them. The CDR3 DNA sequence: TGCGCCAGCAGCCCTCGGGGGGCGCACCCCCCCTACGAGCAGTACTTC. It translates to CASSPRGAHPPYEQYF.

A few counts support this clone. The chain couples TRBV10-2 to TRBJ1-5, with D perhaps matching TRBD1 (6 bases). The CDR3 runs 17 residues. Trimming cost V 0 bases and J 2 bases, with 14 bases left between them. Germline V gene data show CDR1 as WSHSY and CDR2 as SAAADI. The CDR3 is CASSESAGALGNQPQHF. DNA of the CDR3: TGCGCCAGCAGTGAGTCCGCAGGGGCGCTGGGCAATCAGCCCCAGCATTTT.

The chain recombines TRBV15 with TRBJ2-5, with a weak D call TRBD2 (7 bases). The V and J ends lost 1 base and 4 bases respectively, with 19 bases between them. From germline, CDR1 is LNHNV and CDR2 YYDKDF (reference sequence). The CDR3 is made up of 17 amino acids. CDR3 sequence reads: CATSRVGGTPPIETQYF. DNA for the CDR3: TGTGCCACCAGCAGAGTGGGAGGGACACCTCCGATAGAGACCCAGTACTTC.

The J gene is TRBJ1-4, the V gene TRBV2, with unresolved D. The CDR3 has 13 amino acids. CDR1 SNHLY and CDR2 FYNNEI come from the germline V gene. Trimming stripped 6 bases from V and 3 bases from J, with 8 bases between. The chain's CDR3 is CASRGAPNEKLFF. Written as DNA, the CDR3 is TGTGCCAGCAGGGGAGCCCCTAATGAAAAACTGTTTTTT. The variable domain in full, completed from reference TRBV2 and TRBJ1-4, reads EPEVTQTPSHQVTQMGQEVILRCVPISNHLYFYWYRQILGQKVEFLVSFYNNEISEKSEIFDDQFSVERPDGSNFTLKIRSTKLEDSAMYFCASRGAPNEKLFFGSGTQLSVL.